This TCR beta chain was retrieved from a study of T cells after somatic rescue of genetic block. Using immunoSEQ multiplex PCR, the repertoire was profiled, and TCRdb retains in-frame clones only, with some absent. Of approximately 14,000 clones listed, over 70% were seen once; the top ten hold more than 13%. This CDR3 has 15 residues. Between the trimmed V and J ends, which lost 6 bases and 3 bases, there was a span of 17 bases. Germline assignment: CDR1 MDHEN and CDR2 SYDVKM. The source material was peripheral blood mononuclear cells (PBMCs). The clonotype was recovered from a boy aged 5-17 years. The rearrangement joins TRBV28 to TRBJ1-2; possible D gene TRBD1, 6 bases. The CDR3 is CASSREDRPDYGYTF. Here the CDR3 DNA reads TGTGCCAGCAGCAGAGAGGACAGACCCGACTATGGCTACACCTTC.